This T cell receptor beta chain came from a study of blood T cell repertoires in COVID-19. Looking at the study overall: Whether acute or convalescent, the COVID-19 samples came from the United States, Italy and Spain. T cells, B-cell-depleted T cells, or PBMCs supplied cDNA or gDNA.

Trimming left V 4 bases short and J 3 bases short, with 13 bases between. CDR1 is LGHDT and CDR2 is YNNKEL in the germline V gene (reference sequence). The CDR3 has 14 amino acids. In the study's own analysis: By means of reference gene primer amplification, nucleated cell counts were estimated. Sequenced by immunoSEQ multiplex PCR; TCRdb stores in-frame clones only, minus some. V and J calls and clone size are as listed in that table; D and trimming were resolved from the DNA. The top ten hold over 10% of the sample, which has approximately 200,000 clones, around 80% seen once. The sequencing input was peripheral blood. The chain links TRBV3-1 (or the pseudogene TRBV3-2) to TRBJ2-7; a weak D match, TRBD2 (6 bases). The clonotype comes from a woman between 50 and 59 years old with acute or convalescent COVID-19. The CDR3 is CASSPPGLFYEQYF. Written as DNA, the CDR3 is TGTGCCAGCAGCCCTCCGGGACTCTTCTACGAGCAGTACTTC.